These 26 T cell receptor beta chains were sequenced from one sample in a study of T cells in Graves' hyperthyroidism and ophthalmopathy. Amplification of TCR beta CDR3 regions was performed using RNA transcripts as template. First-round RT-PCR of the TCR CDR3 relied on the HTBI primer set. MiXCR, run by TCRdb on the multiplex PCR reads, gives a single entry per CDR3 protein. The data show 330,000 or so distinct CDR3 sequences, with roughly 18% seen just once and around 16% held by the top ten. The specimen sequenced was blood. The origin of the receptors is a woman in her thirties or forties with Graves' ophthalmopathy.

This clonotype was seen a handful of times. The chain couples TRBV4-1 to TRBJ1-2; the D is unclear. V was pared by 0 bases and J by 4 bases, with 12 bases between. The CDR3 consists of 15 residues. The germline gives CDR1 MGHRA, CDR2 YSYEKL. CDR3 region: CASSQDMEVSYGYTF. As DNA, the CDR3 is TGCGCCAGCAGCCAAGATATGGAAGTAAGCTATGGCTACACCTTC.

This clonotype was detected many times. The rearrangement links TRBV6-5 to TRBJ2-5; D not resolved. The germline gives CDR1 MNHEY, CDR2 SVGAGI. The CDR3 covers 14 residues. V dropped 1 base and J dropped 2 bases, with 8 bases sitting between them. The CDR3 is CASSYWAGQETQYF. The CDR3 DNA is TGTGCCAGCAGTTACTGGGCAGGACAAGAGACCCAGTACTTC.

V gene TRBV30 combines with J gene TRBJ1-3, with unresolved D. V dropped 5 bases and J dropped 3 bases, with 11 bases sitting between them. Per germline, CDR1 GTSNPN and CDR2 SVGIG (reference sequence). CDR3 length: 13 amino acids. The CDR3, as DNA: TGTGCCTGGGCCAATTCGAGTGGAAACACCATATATTTT. It translates to CAWANSSGNTIYF.

The V and J genes are TRBV12-3 or TRBV12-4 and TRBJ2-7, with 8 bases aligning to TRBD1. V was clipped by 4 bases and J by 2 bases; unmatched bases: 7. The CDR3 runs to 15 residues. The CDR3 coding sequence is TGTGCCAGCAGTTACTCACAGGGGGTAGCCTACGAGCAGTACTTC. It is translated as CASSYSQGVAYEQYF.

In this sample, this clonotype turned up many times. The chain recombines TRBV12-3 or TRBV12-4 with TRBJ1-5; maybe TRBD1 (6 bases). CDR3 length: 13 amino acids. The V and J ends lost 7 bases and 6 bases respectively, with 13 bases between them. The CDR3 sequence: CASKSGGGQPQHF. In DNA, the CDR3 is TGTGCCAGCAAGTCGGGGGGCGGTCAGCCCCAGCATTTT.

This clonotype came up many times. The chain has TRBV4-3 and TRBJ1-1, with TRBD1 as a possible D gene (5 bases). CDR3 size: 14 residues. The germline gives CDR1 LGHNA, CDR2 YSLEER. V dropped 0 bases and J dropped 5 bases, with 10 bases sitting between them. CDR3 in DNA: TGCGCCAGCAGCCAAGATCACGGGGGAACTGAAGCTTTCTTT. Its translation is CASSQDHGGTEAFF.

This clonotype was counted at least ten times. This chain connects TRBV6-1 to TRBJ2-2; D gene uncertain. This CDR3 has 13 amino acids. The germline gives CDR1 MNHNS, CDR2 SASEGT. The V and J ends lost 7 bases and 6 bases respectively, with 12 bases between them. CDR3 nucleotides: TGTGCCAGCATGGAAGGTGGATCCGGGGAGCTGTTTTTT. Amino acids: CASMEGGSGELFF.

This clonotype appeared once. This rearrangement joins TRBV11-2 to TRBJ2-7; TRBD2 aligns across 16 bases. Trimming at V came to 6 bases and at J to 6 bases, leaving 8 bases not matched to a gene. CDR3 length: 16 residues. In germline, CDR1 is SGHAT, CDR2 FQNNGV. The CDR3 here is CASSGTSGRALLEQYF. The CDR3 DNA reads TGTGCCAGCAGTGGGACTAGCGGGAGGGCCCTGCTCGAGCAGTACTTC.

There are many counts of this clonotype. The V call is TRBV19, the J call TRBJ1-5; the match to TRBD1 covers 8 bases. The germline V gene encodes CDR1 LNHDA and CDR2 SQIVND (reference sequence). V shed 10 bases, J shed 2 bases, and the junction held 16 bases outside the gene matches. This CDR3 has 17 residues. In nucleotides, the CDR3 is TGTGCCACGTCGAAACCGCAGGGGGCACGCGGCAATCAGCCCCAGCATTTT. The encoded protein is CATSKPQGARGNQPQHF. The variable domain in full, completed from reference TRBV19 and TRBJ1-5, reads DGGITQSPKYLFRKEGQNVTLSCEQNLNHDAMYWYRQDPGQGLRLIYYSQIVNDFQKGDIAEGYSVSREKKESFPLTVTSAQKNPTAFYLCATSKPQGARGNQPQHFGDGTRLSIL.

This chain uses TRBV6-1 with TRBJ1-1, with TRBD1 as a possible D gene (5 bases). The V gene's germline CDR1 is MNHNS and CDR2 SASEGT. Trimming cost V 4 bases and J 5 bases, with 20 bases left between them. The length of the CDR3 is 16 residues. CDR3 loop: CASSGLRGPSWTEAFF. DNA for the CDR3: TGTGCCAGCAGTGGCCTTAGGGGTCCGAGTTGGACTGAAGCTTTCTTT.

This clonotype showed up many times. The chain couples TRBV12-3 or TRBV12-4 to TRBJ1-5; D is unclear. The CDR3 sequence is 13 residues long. Between the trimmed V and J ends, which lost 5 bases and 3 bases, there was a span of 8 bases. The chain's CDR3 is CASSPPDNQPQHF. The CDR3 DNA reads as TGTGCCAGCAGTCCGCCGGACAATCAGCCCCAGCATTTT.

This clonotype came up many times. V and J are TRBV28 and TRBJ2-7; TRBD2 might be the D (5 bases). Trimming pared 2 bases from V and 2 bases from J, leaving 7 bases between. This CDR3 has 13 amino acids. From germline, CDR1 is MDHEN and CDR2 SYDVKM. The CDR3 sequence is CASSLAGPYEQYF. The CDR3 nucleotides read TGTGCCAGCAGTTTAGCGGGTCCCTACGAGCAGTACTTC.

This clonotype was detected ten times or more. The chain recombines TRBV6-6 with TRBJ1-1; D possibly corresponds to TRBD1 (5 bases). This CDR3 is 13 amino acids long. Germline V CDR1 and CDR2: MNHNY, SVGAGI (reference sequence). Between the trimmed V and J ends, which lost 2 bases and 5 bases, there was a span of 9 bases. The CDR3: CASSYGGETEAFF. CDR3 DNA sequence: TGTGCCAGCAGTTACGGGGGGGAGACTGAAGCTTTCTTT.

The table lists this clonotype with many counts. J is TRBJ2-5 and V is TRBV29-1; D is uncertain. The ends were cut back, 3 bases at V and 5 bases at J, with 13 bases in the middle. Per germline, CDR1 SQVTM and CDR2 ANQGSEA. The CDR3 is 13 amino acids. DNA of the CDR3: TGCAGCGTTGATATCACCAGCCGGGAGACCCAGTACTTC. This encodes CSVDITSRETQYF.

This clonotype was found many times. This sequence joins TRBV5-1 and TRBJ1-2; 11 bases match TRBD1. The V segment lost 4 bases and the J segment 6 bases; nucleotides outside the gene matches: 14. The V gene's germline CDR1 is SGHRS and CDR2 YFSETQ. The CDR3 consists of 17 residues. This CDR3 reads CASSPGQGARWLNGYTF. In nucleotides, the CDR3 is TGCGCCAGCAGCCCTGGACAGGGGGCACGATGGTTGAATGGCTACACCTTC. The variable domain in full, with the rest retrieved from reference TRBV5-1 and TRBJ1-2, is KAGVTQTPRYLIKTRGQQVTLSCSPISGHRSVSWYQQTPGQGLQFLFEYFSETQRNKGNFPGRFSGRQFSNSRSEMNVSTLELGDSALYLCASSPGQGARWLNGYTFGSGTRLTVV.

In this sample, this clonotype turned up a few times. The CDR3 here is CASSDNTERVKQFF. CDR3 nucleotide sequence: TGTGCCAGCAGTGATAACACAGAGCGGGTGAAGCAGTTCTTC. This chain joins TRBV6-2 or TRBV6-3 and TRBJ2-1; possibly TRBD2 for D (6 bases). Germline loops: CDR1 MNHEY, CDR2 SVGEGT. The CDR3 spans 14 residues. V was cut by 5 bases and J by 11 bases, with 19 bases left in between.

The rearrangement joins TRBV9 to TRBJ2-7; a possible D gene is TRBD2 (5 bases). Trimming pared 0 bases from V and 5 bases from J, leaving 12 bases between. Germline V CDR1 and CDR2: SGDLS, YYNGEE. This CDR3 comprises 14 residues. This CDR3 is CASSVGGFVNEQYF. CDR3 coding DNA: TGTGCCAGCAGCGTAGGAGGGTTCGTGAACGAGCAGTACTTC.

This clonotype showed up many times. The V and J genes are TRBV28 and TRBJ1-2, with TRBD1 as a possible D gene (5 bases). Germline CDR1 reads MDHEN; CDR2 reads SYDVKM. CDR3 length: 16 amino acids. The V end was cut by 2 bases, the J end by 4 bases, with 17 bases between. CDR3 residues: CASSLSWWGSSYGYTF. The CDR3 DNA sequence: TGTGCCAGCAGTTTAAGTTGGTGGGGCAGCAGCTATGGCTACACCTTC.

There are many counts of this clonotype. The genes are TRBV12-3 or TRBV12-4 and TRBJ1-2; D is possibly TRBD1 (5 bases). V lost 2 bases and J lost 1, with 8 bases in between. The CDR3 runs to 14 residues. The CDR3 sequence: CASSLRDFNYGYTF. CDR3 DNA: TGTGCCAGCAGTTTAAGGGACTTTAACTATGGCTACACCTTC.

This clonotype has a count of ten or more. The rearrangement links TRBV7-2 to TRBJ1-2; 10 nucleotides align to TRBD1. CDR3 length: 13 amino acids. Germline V gene lookup returns CDR1 SGHTA and CDR2 FQGNSA. V gave up 5 bases and J gave up 7 bases; unmatched junction bases: 4. CDR3 protein: CASSLDRGLGYTF. The CDR3 bases are TGTGCCAGCAGCCTCGACAGGGGGCTTGGCTACACCTTC.

Turning to this clonotype: This clone may be a read error of a much larger clone one base away. The V and J genes are TRBV5-1 and TRBJ1-2, with D perhaps TRBD1 (5 bases). Germline V gene lookup returns CDR1 SGHRS and CDR2 YFSETQ. The CDR3 is made up of 16 amino acids. Deletions cut 4 bases from V and 1 base from J, with 17 bases between. The CDR3 nucleotides read TGCGCCAGCAGCCGGGATGGGACGGCGAATAACTATGGCTACACCTTC. This codes for CASSRDGTANNYGYTF.

This clonotype was observed at least ten times. The chain uses TRBV11-2 and TRBJ2-2; the D is unclear. The germline gives CDR1 SGHAT, CDR2 FQNNGV. The CDR3 loop spans 14 amino acids. V was trimmed by 2 bases and J by 7 bases, leaving 11 bases between them. The CDR3 loop is CASSLSDSFGELFF. DNA for the CDR3: TGTGCCAGCAGCTTATCGGATTCGTTCGGGGAGCTGTTTTTT.

This clonotype was seen at least ten times. The genes are TRBV12-3 or TRBV12-4 and TRBJ2-3, with 7 bases fitting TRBD2. The CDR3 runs to 15 residues. The junction had 6 bases not matched to a gene; V was cut back by 3 bases and J by 3 bases. CDR3 sequence reads: CASSFRTRGTDTQYF. The CDR3 DNA follows: TGTGCCAGCAGTTTCCGGACTAGAGGAACAGATACGCAGTATTTT.

In its sample, this clonotype was seen many times. The chain has TRBV25-1 and TRBJ1-3; D not certain. The V end lost 2 bases, the J end lost 5 bases, and 10 bases lay between the germline ends. CDR3 length: 14 residues. From germline, CDR1 is MGHDK and CDR2 SYGVNS. CDR3 sequence (DNA): TGTGCCAGCAGTGAAGCGGGCGGGAGAAACACCATATATTTT. Amino acid sequence: CASSEAGGRNTIYF.

V gene TRBV7-2 combines with J gene TRBJ2-5; 11 bases agree with TRBD2. Germline lookup yields CDR1 SGHTA and CDR2 FQGNSA. Trimming cost V 4 bases and J 7 bases; bases outside gene matches: 11. CDR3 length: 16 amino acids. The CDR3 DNA follows: TGTGCCAGCAGCTCGGGGACTAGCGGCAAGGTGGTGACCCAGTACTTC. Translation gives CASSSGTSGKVVTQYF. The full variable domain, its missing parts supplied by reference TRBV7-2 and TRBJ2-5, is GAGVSQSPSNKVTEKGKDVELRCDPISGHTALYWYRQSLGQGLEFLIYFQGNSAPDKSGLPSDRFSAERTGGSVSTLTIQRTQQEDSAVYLCASSSGTSGKVVTQYFGPGTRLLVL.

There are many counts of this clonotype. V and J are TRBV12-3 or TRBV12-4 and TRBJ1-1, with TRBD1 matching 8 bases. The CDR3 length is 14 residues. J was trimmed by 4 bases and V by 6 bases; bases with no gene match: 7. Written as DNA, the CDR3 is TGTGCCAGCAGACCGGACAGGGCGCGCACTGAAGCTTTCTTT. It specifies CASRPDRARTEAFF.